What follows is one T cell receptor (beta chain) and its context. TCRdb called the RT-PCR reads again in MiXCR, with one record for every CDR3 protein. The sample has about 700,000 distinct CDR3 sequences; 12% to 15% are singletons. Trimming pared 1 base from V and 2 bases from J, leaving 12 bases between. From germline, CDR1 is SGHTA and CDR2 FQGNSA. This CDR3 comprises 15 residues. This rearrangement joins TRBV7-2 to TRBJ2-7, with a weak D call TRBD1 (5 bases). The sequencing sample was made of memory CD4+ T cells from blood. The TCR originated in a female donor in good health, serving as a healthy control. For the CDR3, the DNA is TGTGCCAGCAGCTTAGAGGGCAGGGCTGCCTACGAGCAGTACTTC. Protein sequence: CASSLEGRAAYEQYF.